The present T cell receptor beta chain was sequenced within a study of CD8 T cells in ankylosing spondylitis. The germline V and J ends were trimmed by 1 base and 7 bases, with 10 bases remaining between them. This CDR3 is built from 13 residues. The germline V gene encodes CDR1 SEHNR and CDR2 FQNEAQ (reference sequence). This clonotype was observed at least ten times. Its antigen is currently unknown. Scientists made TCR beta libraries using quantitative 5'-RACE with molecular barcodes. TCRdb reanalysed the 5' RACE reads using MiXCR and keeps one entry per CDR3 protein. The data hold around 210,000 distinct CDR3 sequences, with approximately 8.4% observed a single time. The study, taken as a whole, reports: As for the disease-linked clones, they showed a CD8+ phenotype and occurred at relatively low frequencies in peripheral blood.

The clonotype comes from a female donor with ankylosing spondylitis or in good health (not recorded which). Sequenced material: blood, either unsorted or a sorted T cell fraction (not recorded which). The chain couples TRBV7-9 to TRBJ1-1; D is unclear. CDR3 sequence reads: CASSLGWGGEAFF. The CDR3 nucleotides read TGTGCCAGCAGCTTAGGTTGGGGAGGTGAAGCTTTCTTT.